One and the same sample provided the 19 T cell receptor beta chains below, sequenced in a study of T cell repertoires in cytomegalovirus infection. These receptors have no known antigen. TCRdb reanalysed the reads using MiXCR and keeps one entry per CDR3 protein. The profile covers some 940,000 distinct CDR3 sequences, with approximately 32% appearing a single time and about an eighth taken by the ten largest. The specimen was cultured CD8+ T cells from PBMCs, collected from culture after CMV antigen stimulation. These receptors were taken from a human donor in good health (CMV status not recorded). Some clones in this sample may be carry-over from other donors' samples.

This clonotype was observed at least ten times. The chain combines TRBV28 with TRBJ1-1, with TRBD1 identical over 7 bases. The germline V gene encodes CDR1 MDHEN and CDR2 SYDVKM. The CDR3 has 17 amino acids. V was clipped by 1 base and J by 0 bases; unmatched bases: 8. Here the CDR3 reads CASSLLVGGGLNTEAFF. For the CDR3, the DNA is TGTGCCAGCAGTTTATTGGTAGGAGGGGGCCTGAACACTGAAGCTTTCTTT.

The rearrangement joins TRBV12-3 or TRBV12-4 to TRBJ2-1, with 8 bases fitting TRBD2. CDR3 length: 16 residues. J was trimmed by 7 bases and V by 4 bases; bases with no gene match: 12. The CDR3 loop is CASSSLSAQRGNEQFF. For the CDR3, the DNA is TGTGCCAGCAGTTCACTATCGGCCCAGCGGGGGAATGAGCAGTTCTTC.

The chain is built from TRBV4-3 and TRBJ1-4; TRBD1 matches 10 bases. CDR1 and CDR2 (germline): LGHNA, YSLEER. J was trimmed by 6 bases and V by 6 bases; bases with no gene match: 10. The CDR3 sequence is 16 residues long. The CDR3 sequence is CASSRTTGTGDEKLFF. CDR3 in DNA: TGCGCCAGCAGTCGGACTACCGGGACAGGGGATGAAAAACTGTTTTTT.

This clonotype has more than one count but fewer than ten. V usage is TRBV12-3 or TRBV12-4 and J usage is TRBJ1-1; 8 bases line up with TRBD1. With 5 bases clipped from V and 0 bases from J, the junction kept 14 bases outside the gene matches. The CDR3 loop spans 18 amino acids. The CDR3 loop reads CASSHAAYQGAMNTEAFF. The CDR3 nucleotides are TGTGCCAGCAGTCATGCTGCCTACCAGGGGGCGATGAACACTGAAGCTTTCTTT.

V is TRBV11-1 and J is TRBJ2-2; D possibly corresponds to TRBD1 (6 bases). The CDR3 spans 13 residues. The germline V gene encodes CDR1 SGHAT and CDR2 FQDESV (reference sequence). Trimming took off 8 bases at V and 7 bases at J, with 14 bases between the two ends. In nucleotides, the CDR3 is TGTGCCAGCTTCGGGGCAGGGGTCGGGGAGCTGTTTTTT. Protein: CASFGAGVGELFF.

This rearrangement joins TRBV6-2 or TRBV6-3 to TRBJ1-1; D call uncertain. This CDR3 has 12 amino acids. In germline, CDR1 is MNHEY, CDR2 SVGEGT. Trimming stripped 9 bases from V and 3 bases from J, with 11 bases between. CDR3 nucleotides: TGTGCCAGTCTCGGAGGGCACACTGAAGCTTTCTTT. Residues: CASLGGHTEAFF.

This chain joins TRBV6-2 or TRBV6-3 and TRBJ2-1; 7 bases agree with TRBD2. The germline gives CDR1 MNHEY, CDR2 SVGEGT. CDR3 size: 14 residues. V dropped 8 bases and J dropped 5; count of bases not matched to a gene: 9. CDR3 loop: CASGAGDLDNEQFF. CDR3 bases: TGTGCCAGCGGGGCGGGGGACTTGGACAATGAGCAGTTCTTC.

This clonotype was seen only a few times. The genes are TRBV7-6 and TRBJ2-1; unclear D gene. CDR1 and CDR2 from the germline V gene are SGHVS and FNYEAQ. Trimming stripped 5 bases from V and 7 bases from J, with 9 bases between. CDR3 length equals 12 residues. CDR3 DNA: TGTGCCAGCAGCCCCCTGGCTAATGAGCAGTTCTTC. As protein: CASSPLANEQFF. The whole variable domain, remainder taken from reference TRBV7-6 and TRBJ2-1, is GAGVSQSPRYKVTKRGQDVALRCDPISGHVSLYWYRQALGQGPEFLTYFNYEAQQDKSGLPNDRFSAERPEGSISTLTIQRTEQRDSAMYRCASSPLANEQFFGPGTRLTVL.

V is TRBV27 and J is TRBJ1-5; TRBD1 is a possible D gene (6 bases). The length of the CDR3 is 16 residues. The germline V gene has CDR1 MNHEY and CDR2 SMNVEV (reference sequence). V lost 11 bases, J lost 6 bases, and 26 bases lay in between. The CDR3 DNA reads as TGTGCCTCCCGCCCGGGATTCGGGGGCGGGAGTCAGCCCCAGCATTTT. This sequence encodes CASRPGFGGGSQPQHF.

In this sample, this clonotype turned up a few times. V and J are TRBV27 and TRBJ1-6; D gene uncertain. Germline values: CDR1 MNHEY, CDR2 SMNVEV (reference sequence). The CDR3 is 14 amino acids. V was trimmed by 3 bases and J by 5 bases, leaving 8 bases between them. This CDR3 is CASSFRHDNSPLHF. The CDR3 DNA is TGTGCCAGCAGTTTCCGACATGATAATTCACCCCTCCACTTT.

This clonotype was picked up a small number of times. V and J are TRBV7-6 and TRBJ1-4; maybe TRBD1 (6 bases). The CDR3 runs 13 residues. With 5 bases removed from V and 6 bases from J, the gap between germline ends came to 10 bases. The germline V gene encodes CDR1 SGHVS and CDR2 FNYEAQ. CDR3 in amino acids: CASSPGTYEKLFF. The DNA of the CDR3 is TGTGCCAGCAGCCCAGGGACATATGAAAAACTGTTTTTT.

This clonotype has a single count. The rearrangement uses TRBV27 and TRBJ1-5, with D unclear. Germline lookup yields CDR1 MNHEY and CDR2 SMNVEV (reference sequence). Trimming took 6 bases from V and 4 from J, leaving 10 bases between them. CDR3 length equals 13 residues. The CDR3 sequence: CASRAAPNQPQHF. Written as DNA, the CDR3 is TGTGCCAGCAGGGCCGCCCCGAATCAGCCCCAGCATTTT.

This chain uses TRBV6-6 with TRBJ2-6; D remains ambiguous. CDR3 length: 16 amino acids. CDR1 and CDR2 (germline): MNHNY, SVGAGI (reference sequence). V was clipped by 0 bases and J by 3 bases, with 9 bases between them. The CDR3 loop is CASSYSSAVGANVLTF. In DNA, the CDR3 is TGTGCCAGCAGTTACTCGAGTGCGGTTGGGGCCAACGTCCTGACTTTC.

This clonotype has at least ten counts. V usage is TRBV7-9 and J usage is TRBJ2-7; no clear D gene. Trimming left V 7 bases short and J 3 bases short, with 13 bases between. Per germline, CDR1 SEHNR and CDR2 FQNEAQ (reference sequence). This CDR3 comprises 13 residues. The CDR3 bases are TGTGCCAGCACAACAAATATAAACTACGAGCAGTACGTC. Translated, it gives CASTTNINYEQYV.

The J gene is TRBJ2-5, the V gene TRBV2, with 8 bases identical to TRBD2. The CDR3 sequence is 16 residues long. Trimming removed 6 bases from V and 2 bases from J; junction bases left unmatched: 11. Germline CDR1 SNHLY, CDR2 FYNNEI. CDR3 bases: TGTGCCAGCAGGATACCGGGACTAGTGGAACAAGAGACCCAGTACTTC. Amino acid sequence: CASRIPGLVEQETQYF.

In this sample, this clonotype turned up a few times. The chain employs TRBV6-2 or TRBV6-3 and TRBJ2-3; 7 nucleotides agree with TRBD2. CDR3 length equals 15 residues. V trimming: 1 base; J trimming: 9 bases; junction bases outside the gene matches: 10. Germline CDR1 reads MNHEY; CDR2 reads SVGEGT. CDR3 residues: CASSYFASGENTQYF. For the CDR3, the DNA is TGTGCCAGCAGTTACTTTGCAAGCGGGGAAAACACGCAGTATTTT.

On this clonotype: Compared with germline, one end of the junction differs, possibly owing to a read error. V usage is TRBV11-2 and J usage is TRBJ1-2; D unresolved. CDR3 length: 14 residues. CDR1 is SGHAT and CDR2 is FQNNGV in the germline V gene. The CDR3 region is CASSLDSPNYGYTF. The CDR3 DNA is TGTGCCAGCAGCTTAGATTCCCCTAACTACGGCTACACCTTC. The variable domain in full, completed from reference TRBV11-2 and TRBJ1-2, reads EAGVAQSPRYKIIEKRQSVAFWCNPISGHATLYWYQQILGQGPKLLIQFQNNGVVDDSQLPKDRFSAERLKGVDSTLKIQPAKLEDSAVYLCASSLDSPNYGYTFGSGTRLTVV.

Turning to this clonotype: Being one base from a much bigger clone, this may be a read error. The gene calls are TRBV7-2 and TRBJ2-3; maybe TRBD2 (6 bases). This CDR3 has 15 amino acids. Germline V gene lookup returns CDR1 SGHTA and CDR2 FQGNSA. The CDR3 DNA reads TGTGCCAACAGCGACTCAGCGGGCCCCCCCGATACGCAGTATTTT. Protein sequence: CANSDSAGPPDTQYF.

This clonotype appeared a few times. The rearrangement joins TRBV27 to TRBJ2-1, with 12 bases identical to TRBD2. CDR3 length equals 15 residues. CDR1 is MNHEY and CDR2 is SMNVEV in the germline V gene (reference sequence). J lost 9 bases, V lost 4 bases, and 7 bases had no gene match. The CDR3 nucleotides are TGTGCCAGCAGTTCCCACAGACTAGCGGGGGTTGAGCAGTTCTTC. The encoded protein is CASSSHRLAGVEQFF.